Following are 10 T cell receptor beta chains from one sample sequenced in a study of control samples from healthy donors and cancer patients. Only in-frame clones appear in the TCRdb table, and some are missing; sequencing was by immunoSEQ multiplex PCR. The sample contains around 200,000 clones, 85% to 95% of which appear only once. Sequenced: blood. These receptors came from a young man in good health.

The gene calls are TRBV11-1 and TRBJ2-7; the D call may be TRBD1 or TRBD2 (7 bases each). Germline V gene sequence: CDR1 SGHAT, CDR2 FQDESV (reference sequence). Trimming stripped 6 bases from V and 3 bases from J, with 21 bases between. The length of the CDR3 is 16 residues. CDR3 DNA: TGTGCCAGCAGTCCTCCCCAGGGGGGGATGTTCTACGAGCAGTACTTC. Amino acid sequence: CASSPPQGGMFYEQYF.

The CDR3 is CASSQGQGATGELFF. Here the CDR3 DNA reads TGTGCCAGCAGCCAGGGACAGGGGGCCACCGGGGAGCTGTTTTTT. The rearrangement joins TRBV11-3 to TRBJ2-2; TRBD1 matches at 12 bases. This CDR3 comprises 15 residues. The V and J ends lost 5 bases and 4 bases, in that order; junction bases with no gene match: 2. Germline V gives CDR1 SGHNT, CDR2 YENEEA.

The chain has TRBV5-1 and TRBJ1-1, with 9 positions matching TRBD1. CDR1 and CDR2 (germline): SGHRS, YFSETQ. This CDR3 has 22 residues. The V and J ends lost 4 bases and 0 bases, in that order; junction bases with no gene match: 25. CDR3 nucleotides: TGCGCCAGCAGCCTGCTGGGACAGGGAGCTCTAGGGACTCTTTGGGTGAACACTGAAGCTTTCTTT. Its protein product is CASSLLGQGALGTLWVNTEAFF.

With respect to this clone: The sample carries other DNA sequences with the same CDR3. The chain employs TRBV19 and TRBJ2-3; 7 nucleotides match TRBD2. The V gene end was trimmed by 6 bases and the J gene end by 3 bases; junction bases not matched to a gene: 18. This CDR3 has 18 residues. The germline CDR1 and CDR2 sequences are LNHDA and SQIVND (reference sequence). This chain's CDR3 is CASSLGVGRGRSTDTQYF. CDR3 sequence (DNA): TGTGCCAGTAGCTTGGGGGTTGGGAGGGGACGGAGTACAGATACGCAGTATTTT.

This chain connects TRBV6-1 to TRBJ1-2, with a weak D call TRBD1 (5 bases). Germline assignment: CDR1 MNHNS and CDR2 SASEGT. Between the trimmed V and J ends, which lost 2 bases and 3 bases, there was a span of 16 bases. The CDR3 runs 16 residues. The CDR3 DNA follows: TGTGCCAGCAGTGAACTTACAGGTTTGGATTACTATGGCTACACCTTC. Protein product: CASSELTGLDYYGYTF.

The genes are TRBV20-1 and TRBJ1-2; 8 bases align to TRBD1. Germline V CDR1 and CDR2: DFQATT, SNEGSKA (reference sequence). The CDR3 is 11 amino acids. Trimming cost V 6 bases and J 14 bases; bases outside gene matches: 11. CDR3 residues: CSARGTGGVTF. The DNA for the CDR3 is TGCAGTGCCCGGGGGACAGGTGGCGTGACCTTC.

CDR3 bases: TGTGCCATCAGTACAACGGGACAGGGACCTGGAAACACCATATATTTT. Translated, it gives CAISTTGQGPGNTIYF. V and J are TRBV10-3 and TRBJ1-3; TRBD1 aligns across 9 bases. Germline CDR1 reads ENHRY; CDR2 reads SYGVKD. The V segment lost 5 bases and the J segment 2 bases; nucleotides outside the gene matches: 7. CDR3 size: 16 residues.

V and J are TRBV18 and TRBJ1-5; 7 nucleotides align to TRBD1. J was trimmed by 2 bases and V by 4 bases; bases with no gene match: 2. Per germline, CDR1 KGHSH and CDR2 LQKENI. This CDR3 spans 14 amino acids. CDR3 nucleotides: TGTGCCAGCTCACTAGGGGGCCGCAATCAGCCCCAGCATTTT. It yields the protein CASSLGGRNQPQHF.

V is TRBV5-1 and J is TRBJ1-5, with TRBD1 matching 7 bases. The germline V gene has CDR1 SGHRS and CDR2 YFSETQ. The trim removed 5 bases at V and 5 bases at J, leaving 7 bases unmatched. This CDR3 is 14 amino acids long. The CDR3, as DNA: TGCGCCAGCAGTGTAGGGGGCAGGGATCAGCCCCAGCATTTT. This sequence encodes CASSVGGRDQPQHF. The variable domain in full, completed from reference TRBV5-1 and TRBJ1-5, reads KAGVTQTPRYLIKTRGQQVTLSCSPISGHRSVSWYQQTPGQGLQFLFEYFSETQRNKGNFPGRFSGRQFSNSRSEMNVSTLELGDSALYLCASSVGGRDQPQHFGDGTRLSIL.

The J gene is TRBJ1-5, the V gene TRBV7-9; 8 nucleotides line up with TRBD1. V shed 8 bases and J 6 bases; nucleotides not matched to a gene: 9. The length of the CDR3 is 14 residues. Germline CDR1 reads SEHNR; CDR2 reads FQNEAQ (reference sequence). The CDR3 DNA is TGTGCCAGCGAAAGGCAGGGGGCCTGTCAGCCCCAGCATTTT. Its translation is CASERQGACQPQHF.